This T cell receptor beta chain derives from a study of identical twins. This clonotype was counted a few times. Antigen: not known. Study-level points and caveats: Excess low generation probability was seen in twin-shared out-of-frame alpha sequences. Without tracking the same donors, conclusions rested on cross-sectional statistical analysis. Fewer insertions characterized abundant cord blood beta clonotypes, whereas memory repertoires showed none.

A universal primer site was incorporated via template switching, and the cDNA contained unique molecular identifiers. TCRdb ran MiXCR on the 5' RACE reads and lists one entry per CDR3 protein. The sample carries more than 1.5 million distinct CDR3 sequences, under 35% recorded once. Germline values: CDR1 SGHRS, CDR2 YFSETQ. V trimming: 0 bases; J trimming: 2 bases; junction bases outside the gene matches: 5. There are 17 residues in the CDR3. The receptor was isolated from a newborn girl in good health. The source material was cord blood. The chain has TRBV5-1 and TRBJ2-5; 12 positions agree with TRBD2. CDR3 protein: CASSLGLAGATQETQYF. Here the CDR3 DNA reads TGCGCCAGCAGCTTGGGACTAGCGGGAGCGACGCAAGAGACCCAGTACTTC.